These 28 T cell receptor beta chains originate from one sample sequenced in a study of blood T cells in healthy people across ages (dated by TCRdb to the mid-2010s). Library prep was done by 5' RACE. Sequenced using an Illumina HiSeq 2500. A second PCR of 7 to 11 cycles was performed with a sample-barcoded 5' primer and a J-beta primer mix. TCRdb cleaned the public reads at Q25 with fastp, built clones with MiXCR and kept in-frame beta chains. Every CDR3 protein is listed once, alongside the most common genes and DNA of its rows. Present in this sample are more than 800,000 distinct CDR3 sequences, 29% of which were seen just once. The top ten clones comprise approximately 15% of the sample. Source material: blood. These receptors all stem from an elderly woman in good health.

This clonotype has more than one count but fewer than ten. The genes are TRBV28 and TRBJ2-1; D is tentatively TRBD1 or TRBD2 (5 bases each). Germline CDR1 is MDHEN and CDR2 is SYDVKM. The CDR3 length is 14 residues. The V and J ends lost 6 bases and 3 bases respectively, with 12 bases between them. The CDR3 spells CASRGSGHYNEQFF. The CDR3 region has the DNA TGTGCCAGCAGGGGCTCGGGGCACTACAATGAGCAGTTCTTC.

With respect to this clonotype: This may stem from a read error, because a much larger clone lies one nucleotide away. The chain links TRBV12-3 or TRBV12-4 to TRBJ2-3, with a weak D call TRBD1 (6 bases). V shed 10 bases and J shed 0 bases, with 14 bases lying between them. The CDR3 loop spans 14 amino acids. The CDR3, as DNA: TGTGCCAACAGGGAGCGATCGAGCACAGATACGCAGTATTTT. Protein: CANRERSSTDTQYF.

The rearrangement uses TRBV7-3 and TRBJ2-2; no reliable D call. V lost 5 bases and J 7 bases, leaving 8 bases between the germline ends. The CDR3 spans 12 residues. Germline CDR1 SGHTA, CDR2 FQGTGA. As DNA, the CDR3 is TGTGCCAGCAGCGCTTCGTTCGGGGAGCTGTTTTTT. Translation gives CASSASFGELFF.

This clonotype showed up many times. The chain carries TRBV4-3 and TRBJ2-5; TRBD1 might be the D (5 bases). The CDR3 contains 16 residues. Germline V gene lookup returns CDR1 LGHNA and CDR2 YSLEER. The ends were cut back, 6 bases at V and 4 bases at J, with 21 bases in the middle. DNA of the CDR3: TGCGCCAGCAGTCCCACCCCGGACCCAGGGTTAGAGACCCAGTACTTC. Translation gives CASSPTPDPGLETQYF.

The gene calls are TRBV4-3 and TRBJ1-1; D not resolved. Trimming pared 0 bases from V and 1 base from J, leaving 12 bases between. Germline CDR1 LGHNA, CDR2 YSLEER. The CDR3 spans 16 residues. CDR3 DNA: TGCGCCAGCAGCCAAGATTTGTTATACTGGAACACTGAAGCTTTCTTT. Translating it yields CASSQDLLYWNTEAFF.

This clonotype was seen a few times. The chain combines TRBV7-8 with TRBJ2-1, with D perhaps TRBD2 (6 bases). V was cut by 3 bases and J by 4 bases, with 10 bases left in between. Looked up from germline, CDR1 is SGHVS and CDR2 is FQNEAQ. The length of the CDR3 is 14 residues. This CDR3 reads CASSLREDYNEQFF. CDR3 sequence (DNA): TGTGCCAGCAGCTTGCGGGAAGATTACAATGAGCAGTTCTTC.

This clonotype was seen ten or more times. The chain carries TRBV15 and TRBJ2-5, with 9 bases aligning to TRBD1. CDR3 length: 16 residues. With V trimmed by 4 bases and J by 5 bases, 11 bases remained unmatched. Per germline, CDR1 LNHNV and CDR2 YYDKDF (reference sequence). CDR3 in DNA: TGTGCCACCAGCACGTTTTTAACAGGGGGCAAGGAGACCCAGTACTTC. This encodes CATSTFLTGGKETQYF.

This clonotype was picked up a small number of times. V usage is TRBV30 and J usage is TRBJ1-2; D gene ambiguous. V lost 3 bases and J lost 4, with 12 bases in between. CDR1 is GTSNPN, CDR2 SVGIG, per germline (reference sequence). The CDR3 has 13 amino acids. The CDR3 bases are TGTGCCTGGAGCTGGCCTGGCGCCTATGGCTACACCTTC. It specifies CAWSWPGAYGYTF.

The J gene is TRBJ1-3, the V gene TRBV7-9, with D possibly matching TRBD1 (5 bases). This CDR3 region has 15 residues. The V gene's germline CDR1 is SEHNR and CDR2 FQNEAQ (reference sequence). Trimming removed 2 bases at V and 4 bases at J, with 12 bases between. CDR3 protein: CASSLFPGSGNTIYF. CDR3 DNA sequence: TGTGCCAGCAGCTTATTCCCAGGGTCCGGAAACACCATATATTTT.

This clonotype showed up many times. This chain links TRBV28 with TRBJ2-1, with D perhaps TRBD2 (5 bases). The germline V gene has CDR1 MDHEN and CDR2 SYDVKM. Trimming cost V 3 bases and J 7 bases, with 13 bases left between them. This CDR3 comprises 14 residues. The CDR3 spells CASSFPGSGNEQFF. The CDR3 coding sequence is TGTGCCAGCAGTTTCCCGGGGTCGGGGAATGAGCAGTTCTTC.

In the case of this clonotype: Relative to the germline gene, one junction end is altered; a read error may explain this. The chain recombines TRBV7-8 with TRBJ2-2; tentatively, D is TRBD1 or TRBD2 (6 bases each). CDR1 is SGHVS, CDR2 FQNEAQ, per germline. This CDR3 is built from 18 residues. The chain's CDR3 is CASSLALQGWSNTGELFF. In DNA form, the CDR3 reads TGTGCCAGCAGCCTAGCGTTACAGGGTTGGTCTAACACCGGGGAGCTGTTTTTT.

In the case of this clonotype: A read error may explain this, as a much larger clone is one base away. The J gene is TRBJ1-5, the V gene TRBV4-2; 7 positions agree with TRBD1. This CDR3 has 17 residues. Germline assignment: CDR1 LGHNA and CDR2 YNFKEQ. The chain's CDR3 is CASSQEPPGQIAQLQHF. CDR3 nucleotides: TGTGCCAGCAGCCAAGAACCCCCGGGACAGATAGCGCAGCTCCAGCATTTT.

For this clonotype: Given a much more abundant clone one base away, this may be a read error. The chain combines TRBV6-1 with TRBJ2-5; 7 bases are shared with TRBD2. With V trimmed by 8 bases and J by 1 base, 4 bases remained unmatched. This CDR3 region has 13 residues. Germline CDR1 reads MNHNS; CDR2 reads SASEGT. Here the CDR3 DNA reads TGTGCCAGCGAGCGGGATTCCCAAGAGACCCAGTACTTC. Translation gives CASERDSQETQYF.

CDR3 sequence: CAIRLPGEDGYTF. In DNA, the CDR3 is TGTGCCATCAGATTGCCGGGGGAAGATGGCTACACCTTC. The chain employs TRBV10-3 and TRBJ1-2; tentatively, D is TRBD1 (5 bases). V lost 6 bases and J 6 bases, leaving 14 bases between the germline ends. CDR1 is ENHRY and CDR2 is SYGVKD in the germline V gene. CDR3 size: 13 residues.

This clonotype was detected only a few times. The V call is TRBV5-1, the J call TRBJ1-1; D call uncertain. CDR1 is SGHRS and CDR2 is YFSETQ in the germline V gene. V lost 1 base and J 0 bases, leaving 10 bases between the germline ends. CDR3 size: 15 residues. CDR3 bases: TGCGCCAGCAGCTTGTCGACCAACATGAACACTGAAGCTTTCTTT. Amino acids: CASSLSTNMNTEAFF.

This clonotype was observed many times. The J gene is TRBJ1-5, the V gene TRBV19, with D hard to call. The CDR3 has 13 amino acids. The V end lost 9 bases, the J end lost 2 bases, and 11 bases lay between the germline ends. The germline CDR1 and CDR2 sequences are LNHDA and SQIVND (reference sequence). DNA of the CDR3: TGTGCCAGCAGTGGCACGGGCAATCAGCCCCAGCATTTT. Translating it yields CASSGTGNQPQHF.

CDR3 amino acids: CASSQNMAAGAPLHF. In nucleotides, the CDR3 is TGCGCCAGCAGCCAAAACATGGCCGCAGGGGCACCCCTCCACTTT. The chain joins TRBV5-1 to TRBJ1-6; a possible D gene is TRBD1 (6 bases). Germline V gene sequence: CDR1 SGHRS, CDR2 YFSETQ. This CDR3 contains 15 residues. V was trimmed by 4 bases and J by 11 bases, leaving 19 bases between them.

V gene TRBV6-2 or TRBV6-3 combines with J gene TRBJ1-5, with 10 bases lining up with TRBD1. Germline V gene lookup returns CDR1 MNHEY and CDR2 SVGEGT. The CDR3 is 18 amino acids. The V segment lost 8 bases and the J segment 0 bases; nucleotides outside the gene matches: 13. The CDR3 region has the DNA TGTGCCAGCTCCCCGTCGGGACAGGGGAGATATAGCAATCAGCCCCAGCATTTT. It encodes CASSPSGQGRYSNQPQHF.

This clonotype was observed many times. V gene TRBV12-3 or TRBV12-4 combines with J gene TRBJ2-5; 9 nucleotides align to TRBD1. J gave up 0 bases and V 4 bases, and 9 bases lay outside the gene matches. The CDR3 has 17 residues. The CDR3 sequence is CASSYTAGTGYQETQYF. In nucleotides, the CDR3 is TGTGCCAGCAGTTACACCGCGGGGACAGGGTACCAAGAGACCCAGTACTTC.

J is TRBJ2-1 and V is TRBV5-5, with no clear D. Germline V gene lookup returns CDR1 SGHKS and CDR2 YYEKEE (reference sequence). This CDR3 comprises 17 residues. Trimming stripped 2 bases from V and 4 bases from J, with 19 bases between. CDR3 amino acids: CASSFSASGYRYNEQFF. The CDR3 DNA reads TGTGCCAGCAGCTTTTCTGCCTCTGGGTATCGTTACAATGAGCAGTTCTTC.

This clonotype was seen more than once but under ten times. The J gene is TRBJ1-1, the V gene TRBV19, with 9 bases aligning to TRBD1. V shed 4 bases, J shed 3 bases, and the junction held 12 bases outside the gene matches. Germline V CDR1 and CDR2: LNHDA, SQIVND (reference sequence). The CDR3 runs to 17 residues. The CDR3 region has the DNA TGTGCCAGTAGTACGAAGTACAGGGGGCAAGGGGACACTGAAGCTTTCTTT. It codes for CASSTKYRGQGDTEAFF.

This clonotype has more than one count but fewer than ten. A much larger clonotype is one base distant, so this may be a read error. The chain uses TRBV4-1 and TRBJ2-3; the D gene is possibly TRBD2 (5 bases). Germline-derived CDR1 and CDR2 are MGHRA and YSYEKL. The length of the CDR3 is 17 residues. The CDR3 loop is CASSQEVTRSGADTRYF. For the CDR3, the DNA is TGCGCCAGCAGCCAAGAGGTAACGAGAAGCGGCGCAGATACGCGGTATTTT.

At least ten counts were recorded for this clonotype. The rearrangement links TRBV10-2 to TRBJ1-2, with D perhaps matching TRBD1 (6 bases). This CDR3 region has 13 residues. V was shortened by 6 bases and J by 5 bases, with 13 bases between the two germline ends. Germline loops: CDR1 WSHSY, CDR2 SAAADI. The CDR3: CASRAGQGYGYTF. As DNA, the CDR3 is TGCGCCAGCAGAGCGGGACAAGGGTATGGCTACACCTTC.

The rearrangement links TRBV5-6 to TRBJ2-3; TRBD1 or TRBD2 may be the D gene (5 bases each). Trimming stripped 4 bases from V and 1 base from J, with 19 bases between. The CDR3 is 17 amino acids. CDR1 and CDR2 from the germline V gene are SGHDT and YYEEEE. This chain's CDR3 is CASSPQGSVVRTDTQYF. The CDR3 nucleotides read TGTGCCAGCAGCCCCCAGGGTAGCGTGGTGCGCACAGATACGCAGTATTTT.

This clonotype was found many times. This sequence joins TRBV6-1 and TRBJ2-7; tentative D call: TRBD1 (6 bases). Germline V lookup: CDR1 MNHNS, CDR2 SASEGT. This CDR3 region has 15 residues. Trimming stripped 6 bases from V and 3 bases from J, with 18 bases between. CDR3 nucleotide sequence: TGTGCCAGCAGCCCGAGATCGGGACACAGCTACGAGCAGTACTTC. Translation gives CASSPRSGHSYEQYF.

The V and J genes are TRBV19 and TRBJ2-2; 7 bases align to TRBD1. J gave up 5 bases and V 0 bases, and 6 bases lay outside the gene matches. The germline V gene has CDR1 LNHDA and CDR2 SQIVND (reference sequence). The CDR3 is 16 amino acids. The CDR3 nucleotides are TGTGCCAGTAGTATAGATAGCAGGGGGAGAACCGGGGAGCTGTTTTTT. Amino acid sequence: CASSIDSRGRTGELFF. The full variable domain, with the rest looked up from reference TRBV19 and TRBJ2-2, is DGGITQSPKYLFRKEGQNVTLSCEQNLNHDAMYWYRQDPGQGLRLIYYSQIVNDFQKGDIAEGYSVSREKKESFPLTVTSAQKNPTAFYLCASSIDSRGRTGELFFGEGSRLTVL.

V is TRBV7-2 and J is TRBJ2-5; D not resolved. The V gene's germline CDR1 is SGHTA and CDR2 FQGNSA. The V gene lost 5 bases and the J gene lost 5 bases, with 12 bases spanning the gap. The CDR3 covers 13 residues. The CDR3 coding sequence is TGTGCCAGCAGCCCTAGGGTTTGGGAGACCCAGTACTTC. It codes for CASSPRVWETQYF.

This rearrangement joins TRBV7-2 to TRBJ2-1; D unclear. Germline V gene sequence: CDR1 SGHTA, CDR2 FQGNSA. The CDR3 length is 15 residues. The V end was cut by 5 bases, the J end by 0 bases, with 11 bases between. CDR3 bases: TGTGCCAGCAGCCCATATCAGAGCTCCTACAATGAGCAGTTCTTC. The encoded protein is CASSPYQSSYNEQFF.